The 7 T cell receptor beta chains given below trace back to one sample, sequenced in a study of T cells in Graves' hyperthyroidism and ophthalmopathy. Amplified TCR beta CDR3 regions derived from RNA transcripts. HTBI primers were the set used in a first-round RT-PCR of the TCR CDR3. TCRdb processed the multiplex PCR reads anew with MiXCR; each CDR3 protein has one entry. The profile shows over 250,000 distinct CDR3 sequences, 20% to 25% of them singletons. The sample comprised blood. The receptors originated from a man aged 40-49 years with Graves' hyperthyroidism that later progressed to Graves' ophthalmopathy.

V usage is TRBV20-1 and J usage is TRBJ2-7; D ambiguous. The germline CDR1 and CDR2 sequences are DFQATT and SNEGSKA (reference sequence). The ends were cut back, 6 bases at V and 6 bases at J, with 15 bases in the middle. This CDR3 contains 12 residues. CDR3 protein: CSATVITGEQYF. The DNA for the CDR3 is TGCAGTGCCACCGTCATAACGGGCGAGCAGTACTTC.

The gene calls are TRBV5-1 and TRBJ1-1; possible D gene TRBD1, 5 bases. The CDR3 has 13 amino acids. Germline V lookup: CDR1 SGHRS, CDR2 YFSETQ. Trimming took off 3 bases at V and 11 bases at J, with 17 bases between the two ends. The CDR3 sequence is CASSSTGTGWAFF. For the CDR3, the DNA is TGCGCCAGCAGCTCGACCGGGACTGGGTGGGCTTTCTTT.

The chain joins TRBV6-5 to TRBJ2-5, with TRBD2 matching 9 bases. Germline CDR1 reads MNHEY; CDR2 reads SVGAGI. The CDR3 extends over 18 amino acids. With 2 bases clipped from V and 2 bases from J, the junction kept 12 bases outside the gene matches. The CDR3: CASSYDFSGLAVQETQYF. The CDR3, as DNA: TGTGCCAGCAGTTACGATTTTTCGGGACTAGCAGTTCAAGAGACCCAGTACTTC.

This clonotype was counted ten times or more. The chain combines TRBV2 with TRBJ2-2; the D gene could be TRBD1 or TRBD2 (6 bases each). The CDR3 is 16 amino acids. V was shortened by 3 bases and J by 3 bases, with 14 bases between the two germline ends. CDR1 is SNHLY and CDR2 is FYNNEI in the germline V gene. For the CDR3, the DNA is TGTGCCAGCAGTGATGGGGGGCGGTCAGACACCGGGGAGCTGTTTTTT. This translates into CASSDGGRSDTGELFF.

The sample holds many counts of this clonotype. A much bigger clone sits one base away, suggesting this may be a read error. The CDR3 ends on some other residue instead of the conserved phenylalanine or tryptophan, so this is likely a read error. CDR3 bases: TGTGCCAGCACCCCCGGGGGGAGAGCGAACACTGAAGCTTTCCTT. Residues: CASTPGGRANTEAFL. The chain combines TRBV7-3 with TRBJ1-1; TRBD1 might be the D (5 bases). The CDR3 covers 15 residues. Germline V gene lookup returns CDR1 SGHTA and CDR2 FQGTGA. V shed 7 bases and J shed 1 base, with 16 bases lying between them.

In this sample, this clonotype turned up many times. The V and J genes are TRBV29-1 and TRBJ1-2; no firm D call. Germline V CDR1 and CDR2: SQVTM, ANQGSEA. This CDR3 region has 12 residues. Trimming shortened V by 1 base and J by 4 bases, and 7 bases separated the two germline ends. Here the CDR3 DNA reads TGCAGCGTTGAAGTGGGCCTCTATGGCTACACCTTC. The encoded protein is CSVEVGLYGYTF.

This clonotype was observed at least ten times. The CDR3 is CSVETRTNTGELFF. The CDR3 DNA follows: TGCAGCGTTGAAACTAGGACTAACACCGGGGAGCTGTTTTTT. The chain combines TRBV29-1 with TRBJ2-2; D possibly corresponds to TRBD2 (5 bases). This CDR3 has 14 amino acids. Germline lookup yields CDR1 SQVTM and CDR2 ANQGSEA. The V end lost 2 bases, the J end lost 2 bases, and 9 bases lay between the germline ends.